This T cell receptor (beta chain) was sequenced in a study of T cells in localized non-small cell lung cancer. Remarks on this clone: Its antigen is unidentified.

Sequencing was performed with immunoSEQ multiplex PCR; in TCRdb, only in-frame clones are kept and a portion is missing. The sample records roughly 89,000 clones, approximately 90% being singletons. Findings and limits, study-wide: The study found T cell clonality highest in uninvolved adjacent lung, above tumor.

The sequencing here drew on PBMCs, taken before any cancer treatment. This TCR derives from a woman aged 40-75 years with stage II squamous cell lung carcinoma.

The CDR3 DNA reads TGTGCCAGTAGTATAGATCCAGCGGGAGGGAACACCGGGGAGCTGTTTTTT. It is translated as CASSIDPAGGNTGELFF. The genes are TRBV19 and TRBJ2-2; 9 positions agree with TRBD2. The CDR3 sequence is 17 residues long. Germline V CDR1 and CDR2: LNHDA, SQIVND (reference sequence). V lost 0 bases to trimming and J lost 1 base; unmatched junction nucleotides: 3.